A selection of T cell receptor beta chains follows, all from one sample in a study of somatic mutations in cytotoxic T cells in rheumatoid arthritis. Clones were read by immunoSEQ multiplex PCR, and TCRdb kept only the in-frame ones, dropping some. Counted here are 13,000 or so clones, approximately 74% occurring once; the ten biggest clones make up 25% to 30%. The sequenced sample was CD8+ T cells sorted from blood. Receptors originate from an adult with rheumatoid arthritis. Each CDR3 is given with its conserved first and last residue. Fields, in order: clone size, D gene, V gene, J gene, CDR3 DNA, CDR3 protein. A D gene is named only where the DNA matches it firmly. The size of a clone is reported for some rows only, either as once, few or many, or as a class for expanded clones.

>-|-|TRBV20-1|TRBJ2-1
TGCACCACCGGAGGGTCGAATGAGCAGTTCTTC
CTTGGSNEQFF
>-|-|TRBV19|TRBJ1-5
TGTGCCAGTAGTGTCTGGGCTGGACCCAATCAGCCCCAGCATTTT
CASSVWAGPNQPQHF
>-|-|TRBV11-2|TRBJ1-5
-
CASSFYRGISPSIF
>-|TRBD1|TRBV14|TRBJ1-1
TGTGCCAGCAGCCAGGGACAGAAAGCTTTCTTT
CASSQGQKAFF
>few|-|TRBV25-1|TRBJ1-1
TGTGCCAGCGTACAGGGTGGGAACACTGAAGCTTTCTTT
CASVQGGNTEAFF
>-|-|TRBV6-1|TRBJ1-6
TGTGCCAGCAGCAAAAAGAGGGAGATATCACCCCTCCACTTT
CASSKKREISPLHF
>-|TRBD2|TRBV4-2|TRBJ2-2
TGTGCCAGCAGCCCCGGACTAGACACCGGGGAGCTGTTTTTT
CASSPGLDTGELFF
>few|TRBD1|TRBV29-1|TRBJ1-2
TGCAGCGTTACAGGGGACAAACGGGGCTACACCTTC
CSVTGDKRGYTF
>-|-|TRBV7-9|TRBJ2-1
TGTGCCAGCAGCCCCAACGTCCCGGTCTCCTACAATGAGCAGTTCTTC
CASSPNVPVSYNEQFF
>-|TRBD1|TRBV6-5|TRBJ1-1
TGTGCCAGCAGTTACGAATGGACAGGGGCCAGGGCTGAAGCTTTCTTT
CASSYEWTGARAEAFF
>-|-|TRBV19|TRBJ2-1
TGTGCCAGTAGTAGCGGGACCCCGAATGAGCAGTTCTTC
CASSSGTPNEQFF
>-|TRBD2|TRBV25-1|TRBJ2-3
TGTGCCAGCAGTGAATATTTTAGCGGGCTGACAGATACGCAGTATTTT
CASSEYFSGLTDTQYF
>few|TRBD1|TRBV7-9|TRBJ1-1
TGTGCCAGCAGCCCGATAGGGACAGCCGATTGGAACACTGAAGCTTTCTTT
CASSPIGTADWNTEAFF
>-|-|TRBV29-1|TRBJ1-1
TGCAGCGTGCAAGGACAGCCGAACACTGAAGCTTTCTTT
CSVQGQPNTEAFF
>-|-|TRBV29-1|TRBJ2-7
TGCAGCGTTGAGAGGGGACGGCAGGAGCAGTACTTC
CSVERGRQEQYF
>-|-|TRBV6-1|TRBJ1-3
TGTGCCAGCCCGGGGGCCCCTGGAAACACCATATATTTT
CASPGAPGNTIYF
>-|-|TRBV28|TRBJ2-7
TGTGCCAGCAGTTTGGGGGCTTACGAGCAGTACTTC
CASSLGAYEQYF
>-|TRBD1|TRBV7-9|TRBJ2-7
TGTGCCAGCAGCTTAGTCGGTGAGGGGGACAGCTCCTACGAGCAGTACTTC
CASSLVGEGDSSYEQYF
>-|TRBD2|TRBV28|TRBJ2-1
TGTGCCAGCAGTTGGACTAGCGGGGACCACAATGAGCAGTTCTTC
CASSWTSGDHNEQFF
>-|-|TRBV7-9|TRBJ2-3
TGTGCCAGCAGCCCCGGACAGACAGATACGCAGTATTTT
CASSPGQTDTQYF
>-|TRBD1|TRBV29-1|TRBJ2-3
TGCAGCGTTGGGGGGCCTGGGGACAGGGGCACAGATACGCAGTATTTT
CSVGGPGDRGTDTQYF
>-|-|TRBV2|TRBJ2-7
TGTGCCAGCAGTGGCGCAGTGTCCTACGAGCAGTACTTC
CASSGAVSYEQYF
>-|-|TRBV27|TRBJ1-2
TGTGCCAGCAGCGACCCCGCTGGCGGCTACACCTTC
CASSDPAGGYTF
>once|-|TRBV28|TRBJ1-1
TGTGCCAGCACACGCCCCGGGGCCGTGAACACTGAAGCTTTCTTT
CASTRPGAVNTEAFF
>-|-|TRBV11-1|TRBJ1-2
TGTGCCAGCAGCTTAGGGCCAACGGACTACACCTTC
CASSLGPTDYTF
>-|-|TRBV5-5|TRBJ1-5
TGTGCCAGCAGCTTAGCCCCGGGACCTAGCCAGCCCCAGCATTTT
CASSLAPGPSQPQHF
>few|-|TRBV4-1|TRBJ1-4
TGCGCCAGCAGTCTGTCGGGGAGCACTAATGAAAAACTGTTTTTT
CASSLSGSTNEKLFF
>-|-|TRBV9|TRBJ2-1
TGTGCCAGTACAAATCAGGGACTGGCTGAGCAGTTCTTC
CASTNQGLAEQFF
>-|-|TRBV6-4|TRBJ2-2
TGTGCCAGCAGTGAGGGGGCAAAAAACACCGGGGAGCTGTTTTTT
CASSEGAKNTGELFF
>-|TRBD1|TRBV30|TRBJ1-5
TGTGCCTGGAGTAGCGTCAGGGGGTACAATCAGCCCCAGCATTTT
CAWSSVRGYNQPQHF
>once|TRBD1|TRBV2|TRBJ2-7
TGTGCCAGCAGTGGGACAGGTTCCTACGAGCAGTACTTC
CASSGTGSYEQYF
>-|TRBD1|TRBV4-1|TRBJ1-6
TGCGCCAGCAGCCCCTCTAAGGGGGCGTCGAATAATTCACCCCTCCACTTT
CASSPSKGASNNSPLHF
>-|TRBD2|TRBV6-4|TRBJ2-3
TGTGCCAGCAGTACTAGCGGGGGGGCAGGAGATACGCAGTATTTT
CASSTSGGAGDTQYF
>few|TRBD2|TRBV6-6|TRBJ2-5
TGTGCCAGCAGTTATACCCGGACTAGCGGGGGAGAGACCCAGTACTTC
CASSYTRTSGGETQYF
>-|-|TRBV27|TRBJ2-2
TGTGCCAGCCGACAGGCGGGGTCCGGGGAGCTGTTTTTT
CASRQAGSGELFF
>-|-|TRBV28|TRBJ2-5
TGTGCCAGCAGTTTTTGGGACACAAAACAAGAGACCCAGTACTTC
CASSFWDTKQETQYF
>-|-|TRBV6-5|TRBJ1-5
TGTGCCAGCAGTTACGACGATGGTCAGCCCCAGCATTTT
CASSYDDGQPQHF
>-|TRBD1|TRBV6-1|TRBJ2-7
TGTGCCAGCAGTGACCAACCGGGACAGGGTCGAGACGAGCAGTACTTC
CASSDQPGQGRDEQYF
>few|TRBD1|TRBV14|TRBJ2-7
TGTGCCAGCAGCCAACTGGGGGACAGTATCTACGAGCAGTACTTC
CASSQLGDSIYEQYF
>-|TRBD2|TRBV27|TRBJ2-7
TGTGCCAGCAGTTTAAGGGGACTAGCGGCTACATCCTACGAGCAGTACTTC
CASSLRGLAATSYEQYF
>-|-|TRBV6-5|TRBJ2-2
TGTGCCAGCAGTTTACAGGTTACCGGGGAGCTGTTTTTT
CASSLQVTGELFF
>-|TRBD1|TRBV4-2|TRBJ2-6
TGTGCCAGCAGCCAAGAGGGGACAGCCTCTGGGGCCAACGTCCTGACTTTC
CASSQEGTASGANVLTF
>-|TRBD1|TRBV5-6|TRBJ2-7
TGTGCCAGCAGCTTGTTTCCCGGGACAGGGAGCTCCTACGAGCAGTACTTC
CASSLFPGTGSSYEQYF
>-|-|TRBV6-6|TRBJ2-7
TGTGCCAGCAGTTCCGGGACCCTAAATTCCTACGAGCAGTACTTC
CASSSGTLNSYEQYF
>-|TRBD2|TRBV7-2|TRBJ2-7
TGTGCCAGCAGCTTAGAGGTAGCGGGGACGTACGAGCAGTACTTC
CASSLEVAGTYEQYF
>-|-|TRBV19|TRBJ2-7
TGTGCCAGTAGTATAGAGGTAGGAGGGGCGGCCGGCTACGAGCAGTACTTC
CASSIEVGGAAGYEQYF
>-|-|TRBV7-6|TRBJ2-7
TGTGCCAGCAGCTTGGGAGACTGGGGGTACGAGCAGTACTTC
CASSLGDWGYEQYF
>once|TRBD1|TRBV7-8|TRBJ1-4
TGTGCCAGCAGCACTGACAGGGCCGAAAAACTGTTTTTT
CASSTDRAEKLFF
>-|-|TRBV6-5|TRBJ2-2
TGTGCCAGCAGTTTTGGGCAGGGGAGCTCCGGGGAGCTGTTTTTT
CASSFGQGSSGELFF
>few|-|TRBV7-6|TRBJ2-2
TGTGCCAGCAGCTTCTCCGGGAACACCGGGGAGCTGTTTTTT
CASSFSGNTGELFF
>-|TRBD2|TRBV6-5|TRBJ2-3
TGTGCCAGCAGGGGAGGACTAGCGGGCACAGATACGCAGTATTTT
CASRGGLAGTDTQYF
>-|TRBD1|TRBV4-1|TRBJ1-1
TGCGCCAGCAGCCAACCTCGACAGGGGAGTGATGAAGCTTTCTTT
CASSQPRQGSDEAFF
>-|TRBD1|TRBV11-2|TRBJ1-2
TGTGCCAGCAGCTCCCCGACAAGGGGGCCGAGTGGCTACACCTTC
CASSSPTRGPSGYTF
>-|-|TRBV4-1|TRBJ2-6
TGCGCCAGCAGCCAAGACGCGAGCTCTGGGGCCAACGTCCTGACTTTC
CASSQDASSGANVLTF
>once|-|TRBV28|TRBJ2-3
TGTGCCAGCAGTTTTGGCAGGGGACCCGACACAGATACGCAGTATTTT
CASSFGRGPDTDTQYF
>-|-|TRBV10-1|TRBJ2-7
TGCGCCAGCAGTACAGGGTTGGGGGACGAGCAGTACTTC
CASSTGLGDEQYF
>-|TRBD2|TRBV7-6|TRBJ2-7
TGTGCCAGCAGCGCAGGGACTAGCCCCTACGAGCAGTACTTC
CASSAGTSPYEQYF
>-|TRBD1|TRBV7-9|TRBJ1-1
TGTGCCAGCAGCGCGCAGGGGGCCCTGAACACTGAAGCTTTCTTT
CASSAQGALNTEAFF
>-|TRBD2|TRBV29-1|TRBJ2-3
TGCAGCGCCGAGCGGGGGGCTAACACAGATACGCAGTATTTT
CSAERGANTDTQYF